Presented here are 10 T cell receptor beta chains from one specimen sequenced in a study of T cell repertoires in cytomegalovirus infection. Each CDR3 protein is one row after TCRdb ran MiXCR on the reads. The profile shows 200,000 to 300,000 distinct CDR3 sequences, around 12% of them singletons. Sequences were obtained from PBMCs. Every receptor here comes from a human donor in good health (CMV status not recorded). Some clones in this sample may be carry-over from other donors' samples.

This clonotype has a count of ten or more. The chain employs TRBV11-3 and TRBJ2-1; maybe TRBD1 (6 bases). CDR3 length: 16 residues. V was clipped by 1 base and J by 4 bases, with 14 bases between them. Germline loops: CDR1 SGHNT, CDR2 YENEEA. The CDR3 nucleotides read TGTGCCAGCAGCTTAGGGGGCATAGGGGGATACAATGAGCAGTTCTTC. Amino acids: CASSLGGIGGYNEQFF.

CDR3 region: CASSLTRLAGPYEQYF. For the CDR3, the DNA is TGTGCCAGCAGTTTGACAAGACTAGCGGGCCCCTACGAGCAGTACTTC. This chain joins TRBV12-3 or TRBV12-4 and TRBJ2-7; 10 positions match TRBD2. The CDR3 spans 16 residues. The junction had 7 bases not matched to a gene; V was cut back by 3 bases and J by 2 bases.

The chain is built from TRBV19 and TRBJ2-7; 7 nucleotides line up with TRBD1. This CDR3 comprises 17 residues. Germline trimming cut 0 bases from V and 1 base from J; bases unmatched to any gene: 9. Per germline, CDR1 LNHDA and CDR2 SQIVND (reference sequence). The CDR3 reads CASSIDPGTEESYEQYF. Written as DNA, the CDR3 is TGTGCCAGTAGTATAGATCCCGGGACAGAGGAATCCTACGAGCAGTACTTC.

Remarks on this clonotype: A much larger clone is a single base away; this may be a read error. The chain joins TRBV7-8 to TRBJ2-7; D is unresolved. The CDR3 length is 15 residues. Trimming shortened V by 0 bases and J by 4 bases, and 13 bases separated the two germline ends. The germline CDR1 and CDR2 sequences are SGHVS and FQNEAQ. CDR3 nucleotides: TGTGCCAGCAGCTTAGCTAGGATACCACCGTACGAGCAGTACTTC. This sequence encodes CASSLARIPPYEQYF.

The V call is TRBV20-1, the J call TRBJ2-1, with 7 bases matching TRBD2. Losses at the gene ends were 1 base for V and 2 bases for J; bases not matched to a gene: 8. Germline-derived CDR1 and CDR2 are DFQATT and SNEGSKA (reference sequence). The CDR3 spans 16 residues. CDR3 coding DNA: TGCAGTGCTAGAGCGACCGGGGGGTTCACCTACAATGAGCAGTTCTTC. Translated, it gives CSARATGGFTYNEQFF.

The table lists this clonotype with many counts. J is TRBJ1-3 and V is TRBV7-2, with 7 nucleotides matching TRBD1. The germline CDR1 and CDR2 sequences are SGHTA and FQGNSA. After removal of 6 bases from V and 2 bases from J, the junction contained 4 bases not matched to a gene. The CDR3 sequence is 14 residues long. CDR3 sequence reads: CASRTTGTGNTIYF. The DNA for the CDR3 is TGTGCCAGCAGGACGACAGGGACTGGAAACACCATATATTTT.

V usage is TRBV29-1 and J usage is TRBJ2-3, with unresolved D. The CDR3 runs 15 residues. Trimming pared 2 bases from V and 0 bases from J, leaving 12 bases between. Germline lookup yields CDR1 SQVTM and CDR2 ANQGSEA. CDR3 region: CSVEPTATSTDTQYF. Here the CDR3 DNA reads TGCAGCGTTGAACCAACAGCGACTAGCACAGATACGCAGTATTTT.

This clonotype was detected many times. This chain uses TRBV19 with TRBJ1-4; 10 nucleotides match TRBD1. Germline lookup yields CDR1 LNHDA and CDR2 SQIVND (reference sequence). The CDR3 has 14 amino acids. Trimming cost V 4 bases and J 7 bases; bases outside gene matches: 3. The CDR3 sequence: CASSTTGGSEKLFF. The CDR3 nucleotides are TGTGCCAGTAGTACGACAGGGGGCTCTGAAAAACTGTTTTTT.

This clonotype was counted many times. The genes are TRBV7-2 and TRBJ2-7; 9 positions match TRBD1. The CDR3 sequence is 18 residues long. V trimming: 6 bases; J trimming: 0 bases; junction bases outside the gene matches: 15. The germline V gene has CDR1 SGHTA and CDR2 FQGNSA. The CDR3 spells CASRGFPSDRGSSYEQYF. In DNA, the CDR3 is TGTGCCAGCAGAGGATTCCCTTCGGACAGGGGTAGCTCCTACGAGCAGTACTTC.

The chain joins TRBV29-1 to TRBJ2-2; tentative D call: TRBD2 (5 bases). CDR1 and CDR2 (germline): SQVTM, ANQGSEA. V was pared by 3 bases and J by 6 bases, with 20 bases between. This CDR3 has 16 residues. DNA of the CDR3: TGCAGCGTTGACGGTACATTCGAGGGAAGAGCCGGGGAGCTGTTTTTT. It codes for CSVDGTFEGRAGELFF.